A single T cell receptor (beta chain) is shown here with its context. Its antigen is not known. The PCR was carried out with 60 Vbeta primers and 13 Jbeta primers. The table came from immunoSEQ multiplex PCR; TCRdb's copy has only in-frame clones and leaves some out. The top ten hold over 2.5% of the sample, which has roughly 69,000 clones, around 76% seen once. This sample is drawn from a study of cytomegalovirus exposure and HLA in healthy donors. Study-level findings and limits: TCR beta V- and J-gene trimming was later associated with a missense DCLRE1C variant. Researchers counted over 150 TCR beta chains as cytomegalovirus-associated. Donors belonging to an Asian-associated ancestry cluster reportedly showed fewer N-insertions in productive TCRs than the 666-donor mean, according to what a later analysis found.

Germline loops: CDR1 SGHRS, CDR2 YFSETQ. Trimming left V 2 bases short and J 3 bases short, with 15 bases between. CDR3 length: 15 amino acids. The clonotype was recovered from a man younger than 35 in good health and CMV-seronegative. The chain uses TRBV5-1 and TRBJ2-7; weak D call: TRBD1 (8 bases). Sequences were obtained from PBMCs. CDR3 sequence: CASSLGQGGNYEQYF. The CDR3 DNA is TGCGCCAGCAGCTTAGGACAGGGAGGGAACTACGAGCAGTACTTC.